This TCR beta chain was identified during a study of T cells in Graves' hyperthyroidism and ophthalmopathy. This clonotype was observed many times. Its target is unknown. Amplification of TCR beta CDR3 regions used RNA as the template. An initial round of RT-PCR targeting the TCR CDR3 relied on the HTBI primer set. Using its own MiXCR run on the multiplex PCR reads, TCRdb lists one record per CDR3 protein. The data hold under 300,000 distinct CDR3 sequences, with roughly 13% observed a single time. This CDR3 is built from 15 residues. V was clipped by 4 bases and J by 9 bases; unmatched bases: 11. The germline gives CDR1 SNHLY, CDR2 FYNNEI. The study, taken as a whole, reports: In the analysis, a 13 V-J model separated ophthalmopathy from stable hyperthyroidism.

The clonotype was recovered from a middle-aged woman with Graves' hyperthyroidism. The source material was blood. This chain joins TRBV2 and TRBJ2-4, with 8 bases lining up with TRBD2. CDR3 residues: CASSGSGISGGIQYF. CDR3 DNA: TGTGCCAGCAGTGGTAGCGGGATCTCGGGGGGCATTCAGTACTTC.